A single sample gave rise to the 10 T cell receptor beta chains below, sequenced in a study of vaccination effects on CD4 cells after COVID-19 (dated by TCRdb to the early 2020s). After about 9 days of culture, CD4+ T cells were isolated with the EasySep CD4+ T cell isolation kit. No antigen has been identified for these receptors. Libraries came from the immunoSEQ multiplex PCR assay. TCRdb carries this immuneACCESS record with in-frame sequences only. Its versions omit some clonotypes, under half of them owing to an unresolved V gene in the studies checked, with the rest unexplained. Present in this sample are more than 50,000 clones, about three quarters of which were seen just once. The top ten clonotypes cover under 3.5% of the sample. The specimen comprised CD4+ T cells from PBMCs cultured without peptide, sampled before COVID-19 vaccination. These receptors were collected from a human donor who received a COVID-19 vaccine.

This clone was counted a single time. CDR3 residues: CASSLAAQGAETQYF. CDR3 nucleotide sequence: TGTGCCAGCAGCTTAGCGGCACAGGGGGCAGAGACCCAGTACTTC. The rearrangement links TRBV7-2 to TRBJ2-5, with TRBD1 matching over 9 bases. CDR1 SGHTA and CDR2 FQGNSA come from the germline V gene. Trimming removed 0 bases from V and 4 bases from J; junction bases left unmatched: 3. This CDR3 is built from 15 residues.

This clone was seen once. V usage is TRBV20-1 and J usage is TRBJ2-5; unclear D gene. The germline V gene encodes CDR1 DFQATT and CDR2 SNEGSKA (reference sequence). The CDR3 length is 11 residues. Trimming shortened V by 5 bases and J by 5 bases, and 9 bases separated the two germline ends. This chain's CDR3 is CSAVEGETQYF. The CDR3 DNA is TGCAGTGCTGTGGAAGGGGAGACCCAGTACTTC.

The chain is built from TRBV6-2 or TRBV6-3 and TRBJ2-1, with D possibly being TRBD2 (5 bases). V was shortened by 6 bases and J by 8 bases, with 11 bases between the two germline ends. CDR1 is MNHEY and CDR2 is SVGEGT in the germline V gene. This CDR3 is built from 12 residues. The CDR3 loop is CASSSLAYEQFF. The CDR3 DNA sequence: TGTGCCAGCAGCTCTCTAGCTTATGAGCAGTTCTTC.

In its sample, this clone was seen once. The CDR3 bases are TGTGCCAGCAGCGACGGGGAGGGGTCGTATAATGAAAAACTGTTTTTT. Translating gives CASSDGEGSYNEKLFF. V and J are TRBV9 and TRBJ1-4; D may be TRBD1 (5 bases). Between the trimmed V and J ends, which lost 3 bases and 4 bases, there was a span of 16 bases. Germline V gives CDR1 SGDLS, CDR2 YYNGEE. The CDR3 loop spans 16 amino acids. Variable domain in full (rest from reference TRBV9 and TRBJ1-4): DSGVTQTPKHLITATGQRVTLRCSPRSGDLSVYWYQQSLDQGLQFLIQYYNGEERAKGNILERFSAQQFPDLHSELNLSSLELGDSALYFCASSDGEGSYNEKLFFGSGTQLSVL.

V usage is TRBV7-9 and J usage is TRBJ2-3; no definite D call. Germline CDR1 reads SEHNR; CDR2 reads FQNEAQ (reference sequence). The CDR3 is 16 residues long. The V gene lost 0 bases and the J gene lost 5 bases, with 15 bases spanning the gap. For the CDR3, the DNA is TGTGCCAGCAGCTTAGCTCGTAAGGTAGCAATAGATACGCAGTATTTT. This gives the protein CASSLARKVAIDTQYF.

This chain joins TRBV6-1 and TRBJ1-2; D possibly corresponds to TRBD1 (5 bases). The CDR3 has 12 amino acids. V dropped 3 bases and J dropped 8 bases, with 10 bases sitting between them. Germline CDR1 reads MNHNS; CDR2 reads SASEGT. This CDR3 is CASSDRDWGYTF. CDR3 bases: TGTGCCAGCAGTGACAGGGACTGGGGCTACACCTTC.

This sequence joins TRBV6-4 and TRBJ1-2, with 7 positions matching TRBD1. V was pared by 6 bases and J by 0 bases, with 4 bases of the junction left unmatched. The germline V gene encodes CDR1 MRHNA and CDR2 SNTAGT. The CDR3 runs to 14 residues. The CDR3 is CASSPGQTNYGYTF. CDR3 nucleotide sequence: TGTGCCAGCAGCCCGGGACAGACTAACTATGGCTACACCTTC.

The chain joins TRBV5-1 to TRBJ2-5, with a possible D match to TRBD2 (5 bases). V shed 4 bases and J shed 1 base, with 17 bases lying between them. Germline CDR1 and CDR2: SGHRS and YFSETQ. The CDR3 length is 16 residues. The CDR3 here is CASSPERASRQETQYF. The CDR3 DNA reads as TGCGCCAGCAGCCCGGAGAGGGCTAGCCGCCAAGAGACCCAGTACTTC.

The chain couples TRBV5-1 to TRBJ1-2, with a possible D match to TRBD1 (6 bases). This CDR3 spans 13 amino acids. Between the trimmed V and J ends, which lost 4 bases and 7 bases, there was a span of 14 bases. From germline, CDR1 is SGHRS and CDR2 YFSETQ. The CDR3 DNA is TGCGCCAGCAGCAAAGCGACAGGAAGTGGCTACACCTTC. This sequence encodes CASSKATGSGYTF.

This chain connects TRBV6-6 to TRBJ2-7; 11 bases are a match to TRBD1. V was clipped by 2 bases and J by 1 base; unmatched bases: 1. Germline V lookup: CDR1 MNHNY, CDR2 SVGAGI (reference sequence). The CDR3 is 15 amino acids. CDR3 residues: CASSYGTGGSYEQYV. The CDR3 region has the DNA TGTGCCAGCAGTTACGGGACAGGGGGTTCCTACGAGCAGTACGTC.